The sequence of this T cell receptor beta chain was determined in a study of blood T cells in healthy people across ages. Points from the study as a whole: Naive CD4+ cell counts and diversity both ran higher in long-lived than in aged donors.

A note on this clonotype: Its target is not known.

Through a sample-barcoded 5' primer and a J-beta primer mix, a second PCR was run for about 7 to 12 cycles. Each cDNA molecule was tagged by a template-switch adaptor that had 12 random nucleotides. A single record per CDR3 protein comes from TCRdb applying MiXCR to the 5' RACE reads. Here the sample spans about 830,000 distinct CDR3 sequences, 62% being singletons. This CDR3 has 14 residues. V trimming: 0 bases; J trimming: 8 bases; junction bases outside the gene matches: 2. Germline-derived CDR1 and CDR2 are SEHNR and FQNEAQ (reference sequence). The rearrangement uses TRBV7-9 and TRBJ2-5; TRBD1 agrees at 11 bases. The receptor was isolated from a man younger than 40 in good health. Sequenced sample: blood. This chain's CDR3 is CASSLAGQGVTQYF. The CDR3 DNA reads TGTGCCAGCAGCTTAGCGGGACAGGGGGTCACCCAGTACTTC.